The 32 T cell receptor beta chains below all came from one sample that was sequenced in a study of cytomegalovirus exposure and HLA in healthy donors. In the PCR, 60 Vbeta and 13 Jbeta primers were used. The table came from immunoSEQ multiplex PCR; TCRdb's copy has only in-frame clones and leaves some out. Counted here are 150,000 to 200,000 clones, roughly 85% occurring once; the ten biggest clones make up 0.69%. Sequencing used PBMCs. All receptors come from a woman between 40 and 50 years old in good health and CMV-seronegative.

V gene TRBV19 combines with J gene TRBJ1-3; TRBD1 matches 10 bases. This CDR3 contains 16 residues. Germline CDR1 is LNHDA and CDR2 is SQIVND (reference sequence). After removal of 9 bases from V and 4 bases from J, the junction contained 12 bases not matched to a gene. In nucleotides, the CDR3 is TGTGCCAGCCACACAAGGAGGGACAGGGGCGGAAACACCATATATTTT. It translates to CASHTRRDRGGNTIYF.

V is TRBV9 and J is TRBJ1-3; no firm D call. CDR1 is SGDLS and CDR2 is YYNGEE in the germline V gene. The V gene lost 3 bases and the J gene lost 5 bases, with 3 bases spanning the gap. The CDR3 contains 11 residues. The CDR3 spells CASSARNTIYF. The DNA of the CDR3 is TGTGCCAGCAGCGCTCGAAACACCATATATTTT. The full variable domain, in which reference TRBV9 and TRBJ1-3 provide the parts outside the CDR3, is DSGVTQTPKHLITATGQRVTLRCSPRSGDLSVYWYQQSLDQGLQFLIQYYNGEERAKGNILERFSAQQFPDLHSELNLSSLELGDSALYFCASSARNTIYFGEGSWLTVV.

This clone was seen just once. The chain links TRBV4-3 to TRBJ2-3; 9 bases line up with TRBD2. Looked up from germline, CDR1 is LGHNA and CDR2 is YSLEER. The CDR3 contains 17 residues. The ends lost 0 bases at V and 0 bases at J; junction bases unmatched: 4. This CDR3 reads CASSQERSGGSTDTQYF. CDR3 DNA: TGCGCCAGCAGCCAAGAACGTAGCGGGGGTAGCACAGATACGCAGTATTTT.

The rearrangement uses TRBV7-2 and TRBJ2-5; TRBD1 is a possible D gene (6 bases). Deletions cut 3 bases from V and 4 bases from J, with 12 bases between. Germline V CDR1 and CDR2: SGHTA, FQGNSA. This CDR3 is built from 14 residues. CDR3 sequence: CASSFGTFGETQYF. In DNA, the CDR3 is TGTGCCAGCAGCTTTGGGACATTCGGAGAGACCCAGTACTTC.

The J gene is TRBJ2-2, the V gene TRBV7-9; 8 bases fit TRBD2. This CDR3 spans 15 amino acids. Trimming at V came to 10 bases and at J to 5 bases, leaving 12 bases not matched to a gene. Germline loops: CDR1 SEHNR, CDR2 FQNEAQ (reference sequence). The CDR3 DNA is TGTGCCACCCCGGAGCGGGGGCTGGGGACCGGGGAGCTGTTTTTT. It yields the protein CATPERGLGTGELFF.

The chain links TRBV28 to TRBJ2-7; 9 bases align to TRBD2. The J segment lost 3 bases and the V segment lost 6 bases, leaving 6 bases of the junction unmatched. Germline values: CDR1 MDHEN, CDR2 SYDVKM. CDR3 size: 14 residues. The CDR3 sequence is CASRSLAGHYEQYF. The CDR3 DNA follows: TGTGCCAGCAGGTCCCTAGCGGGACACTACGAGCAGTACTTC.

In DNA, the CDR3 is TGTGCCACCGGCCGGGACAGGGCACTTTCACCCCTCCACTTT. It encodes CATGRDRALSPLHF. This sequence joins TRBV15 and TRBJ1-6, with 9 bases aligning to TRBD1. J gave up 9 bases and V 8 bases, and 8 bases lay outside the gene matches. CDR3 length: 14 residues. Germline V CDR1 and CDR2: LNHNV, YYDKDF (reference sequence).

The table lists this clone with a few counts. V is TRBV7-9 and J is TRBJ1-2; TRBD1 is a possible D gene (5 bases). Germline V gene sequence: CDR1 SEHNR, CDR2 FQNEAQ (reference sequence). The CDR3 extends over 11 amino acids. V gave up 4 bases and J gave up 8 bases, with 8 bases separating them. The CDR3 DNA sequence: TGTGCCAGCAGCTCGACAGTAGGCTACACCTTC. This codes for CASSSTVGYTF. The variable domain in full, with the rest retrieved from reference TRBV7-9 and TRBJ1-2, is DTGVSQNPRHKITKRGQNVTFRCDPISEHNRLYWYRQTLGQGPEFLTYFQNEAQLEKSRLLSDRFSAERPKGSFSTLEIQRTEQGDSAMYLCASSSTVGYTFGSGTRLTVV.

The chain joins TRBV4-1 to TRBJ2-7; TRBD1 matches at 9 bases. V shed 1 base, J shed 1 base, and the junction held 8 bases outside the gene matches. CDR1 is MGHRA, CDR2 YSYEKL, per germline. The CDR3 runs 17 residues. The CDR3 spells CASSQGRLGQGSYEQYF. Here the CDR3 DNA reads TGCGCCAGCAGCCAAGGTAGGCTGGGACAGGGATCCTACGAGCAGTACTTC.

V gene TRBV27 combines with J gene TRBJ2-7, with 8 bases identical to TRBD1. Germline CDR1 MNHEY, CDR2 SMNVEV (reference sequence). The CDR3 spans 15 residues. V lost 2 bases, J lost 4 bases, and 7 bases stayed unmatched. CDR3 nucleotides: TGTGCCAGCAGTTTAGCCGGACAGGGTGGTTACGAGCAGTACTTC. It encodes CASSLAGQGGYEQYF.

The gene calls are TRBV15 and TRBJ2-6; D is possibly TRBD1 (6 bases). In germline, CDR1 is LNHNV, CDR2 YYDKDF (reference sequence). V was shortened by 1 base and J by 0 bases, with 19 bases between the two germline ends. The CDR3 is 20 residues long. CDR3 bases: TGTGCCACCAGCAGAGGGTTGGGACAAAATCCCCTCTCTGGGGCCAACGTCCTGACTTTC. Translating it yields CATSRGLGQNPLSGANVLTF.

The rearrangement links TRBV18 to TRBJ2-1; 10 bases match TRBD2. V lost 3 bases to trimming and J lost 0 bases; unmatched junction nucleotides: 5. The CDR3 has 17 residues. CDR1 is KGHSH, CDR2 LQKENI, per germline. The CDR3 sequence is CASSPTSGENSYNEQFF. Written as DNA, the CDR3 is TGTGCCAGCTCACCCACTAGCGGGGAAAACTCCTACAATGAGCAGTTCTTC.

The genes are TRBV5-1 and TRBJ1-5, with a possible D match to TRBD1 (5 bases). CDR3 length: 15 amino acids. The germline CDR1 and CDR2 sequences are SGHRS and YFSETQ. Between the trimmed V and J ends, which lost 2 bases and 5 bases, there was a span of 14 bases. Here the CDR3 DNA reads TGCGCCAGCAGCTTCGGAGTAGGGGCCTATCAGCCCCAGCATTTT. As protein: CASSFGVGAYQPQHF.

Worth noting for this clone: The sample has other DNA sequences that encode this CDR3 too. The rearrangement links TRBV19 to TRBJ2-3; 10 bases are shared with TRBD2. CDR3 length equals 14 residues. Germline lookup yields CDR1 LNHDA and CDR2 SQIVND (reference sequence). The V gene end was trimmed by 5 bases and the J gene end by 6 bases; junction bases not matched to a gene: 5. The CDR3 DNA reads as TGTGCCAGTAGTCCGGGACTAGCGACGGATACGCAGTATTTT. It translates to CASSPGLATDTQYF.

V usage is TRBV15 and J usage is TRBJ1-2; 9 bases fit TRBD1. Trimming at V came to 2 bases and at J to 7 bases, leaving 5 bases not matched to a gene. The CDR3 loop spans 14 amino acids. The germline CDR1 and CDR2 sequences are LNHNV and YYDKDF (reference sequence). The CDR3 sequence: CATSRRQGGLGYTF. The CDR3 DNA reads TGTGCCACCAGCAGAAGACAGGGGGGGCTTGGCTACACCTTC.

The chain links TRBV5-1 to TRBJ1-6; D uncertain. The CDR3 has 14 amino acids. Germline V lookup: CDR1 SGHRS, CDR2 YFSETQ. Trimming stripped 4 bases from V and 7 bases from J, with 12 bases between. Here the CDR3 reads CASSRDRGNSPLHF. DNA of the CDR3: TGCGCCAGCAGCCGAGACCGGGGAAATTCACCCCTCCACTTT.

This clone was counted only a few times. The chain uses TRBV28 and TRBJ2-3, with D hard to call. CDR1 and CDR2 from the germline V gene are MDHEN and SYDVKM. This CDR3 has 12 residues. Trimming pared 8 bases from V and 7 bases from J, leaving 13 bases between. For the CDR3, the DNA is TGTGCCAGCTTTTCCACCGGTCATACGCAGTATTTT. Amino acids: CASFSTGHTQYF.

V and J are TRBV11-2 and TRBJ2-3; TRBD1 aligns across 7 bases. CDR1 and CDR2 from the germline V gene are SGHAT and FQNNGV. There are 18 residues in the CDR3. V dropped 2 bases and J dropped 1; count of bases not matched to a gene: 12. CDR3 in DNA: TGTGCCAGCAGCTTAATTTATAGGGGGCAAAGGGGCACAGATACGCAGTATTTT. The encoded protein is CASSLIYRGQRGTDTQYF.

This clone was recorded a few times. The rearrangement joins TRBV5-1 to TRBJ2-7; 7 nucleotides match TRBD1. The CDR3 consists of 13 residues. J lost 3 bases, V lost 4 bases, and 4 bases had no gene match. CDR1 is SGHRS, CDR2 YFSETQ, per germline. CDR3 sequence: CASSNRDSYEQYF. CDR3 bases: TGCGCCAGCAGCAACCGGGACAGCTACGAGCAGTACTTC.

V and J are TRBV7-2 and TRBJ1-2; possibly TRBD1 for D (5 bases). CDR3 length: 14 residues. The germline CDR1 and CDR2 sequences are SGHTA and FQGNSA. Trimming cost V 5 bases and J 1 base, with 11 bases left between them. The CDR3 DNA is TGTGCCAGCAGCCCCCTCGGGGGTAACTATGGCTACACCTTC. This translates into CASSPLGGNYGYTF.

CDR3 DNA: TGTGCCAGCAGCCTGAATTCCTACGAGCAGTACTTC. It yields the protein CASSLNSYEQYF. The chain recombines TRBV9 with TRBJ2-5, with D uncertain. The J call is doubtful: the DNA matches TRBJ2-7 better. The CDR3 runs 12 residues. Germline loops: CDR1 SGDLS, CDR2 YYNGEE.

The gene calls are TRBV15 and TRBJ2-7, with 8 nucleotides matching TRBD1. Germline lookup yields CDR1 LNHNV and CDR2 YYDKDF (reference sequence). The CDR3 covers 14 residues. V shed 5 bases, J shed 3 bases, and the junction held 6 bases outside the gene matches. The CDR3 loop is CATSGVTGGYEQYF. The DNA for the CDR3 is TGTGCCACCAGCGGGGTTACAGGGGGCTACGAGCAGTACTTC.

The chain recombines TRBV6-6 with TRBJ1-1; D call uncertain. The V gene's germline CDR1 is MNHNY and CDR2 SVGAGI (reference sequence). The CDR3 sequence is 12 residues long. Trimming pared 6 bases from V and 1 base from J, leaving 6 bases between. As DNA, the CDR3 is TGTGCCAGCAGCCGACAGAACACTGAAGCTTTCTTT. This gives the protein CASSRQNTEAFF.

The chain couples TRBV6-4 to TRBJ1-2, with a possible D match to TRBD1 (5 bases). The CDR3 consists of 15 residues. V gave up 4 bases and J gave up 6 bases, with 18 bases separating them. Looked up from germline, CDR1 is MRHNA and CDR2 is SNTAGT. The CDR3 loop is CASSANSQGINGYTF. CDR3 in DNA: TGTGCCAGCAGTGCTAATTCTCAGGGTATCAATGGCTACACCTTC.

The V and J genes are TRBV4-2 and TRBJ1-2; D remains unclear. Germline values: CDR1 LGHNA, CDR2 YNFKEQ. The ends were cut back, 0 bases at V and 4 bases at J, with 6 bases in the middle. The CDR3 sequence is 13 residues long. The CDR3 is CASSQEVSYGYTF. CDR3 nucleotide sequence: TGTGCCAGCAGCCAAGAGGTTAGCTATGGCTACACCTTC.

This clone was counted once. In nucleotides, the CDR3 is TGTGCCAGCAGTTACTCGGGGCGGGAGCAGTTCTTC. It translates to CASSYSGREQFF. The chain links TRBV6-5 to TRBJ2-1; tentatively, D is TRBD1 (5 bases). With 0 bases removed from V and 10 bases from J, the gap between germline ends came to 7 bases. In germline, CDR1 is MNHEY, CDR2 SVGAGI. This CDR3 is built from 12 residues.

V gene TRBV5-6 combines with J gene TRBJ2-7; 8 bases agree with TRBD2. Germline CDR1 and CDR2: SGHDT and YYEEEE. The length of the CDR3 is 15 residues. V gave up 6 bases and J gave up 4 bases; unmatched junction bases: 12. CDR3 nucleotide sequence: TGTGCCAGCACCCCGGAGCGGGGGCTCACATACGAGCAGTACTTC. As protein: CASTPERGLTYEQYF.

This CDR3 is CASSDRNTEAFF. CDR3 sequence (DNA): TGTGCCAGCAGCGACAGAAACACTGAAGCTTTCTTT. The chain joins TRBV7-9 to TRBJ1-1; tentative D call: TRBD1 (5 bases). The CDR3 has 12 amino acids. V lost 5 bases to trimming and J lost 2 bases, with 6 bases between them. Germline V CDR1 and CDR2: SEHNR, FQNEAQ (reference sequence). The full variable domain, in which reference TRBV7-9 and TRBJ1-1 provide the parts outside the CDR3, is DTGVSQNPRHKITKRGQNVTFRCDPISEHNRLYWYRQTLGQGPEFLTYFQNEAQLEKSRLLSDRFSAERPKGSFSTLEIQRTEQGDSAMYLCASSDRNTEAFFGQGTRLTVV.

The V and J genes are TRBV29-1 and TRBJ1-1; D unresolved. The V gene lost 3 bases and the J gene lost 7 bases, with 21 bases spanning the gap. This CDR3 comprises 15 residues. The V gene's germline CDR1 is SQVTM and CDR2 ANQGSEA. The CDR3 loop reads CSVERILLGGYEAFF. In DNA form, the CDR3 reads TGCAGCGTTGAGAGGATATTACTAGGAGGATATGAAGCTTTCTTT. Based on the CDR3 plus reference TRBV29-1 and TRBJ1-1, the full variable domain is SAVISQKPSRDICQRGTSLTIQCQVDSQVTMMFWYRQQPGQSLTLIATANQGSEATYESGFVIDKFPISRPNLTFSTLTVSNMSPEDSSIYLCSVERILLGGYEAFFGQGTRLTVV.

The V call is TRBV2, the J call TRBJ2-7, with TRBD1 matching over 8 bases. The CDR3 totals 14 residues. V trimming: 4 bases; J trimming: 3 bases; junction bases outside the gene matches: 5. CDR1 is SNHLY and CDR2 is FYNNEI in the germline V gene. CDR3 nucleotide sequence: TGTGCCAGCAGTGGCCAGGGGGCCATCTACGAGCAGTACTTC. This translates into CASSGQGAIYEQYF.

This sequence joins TRBV11-2 and TRBJ1-2; D gene ambiguous. The V end was cut by 4 bases, the J end by 8 bases, with 17 bases between. CDR1 and CDR2 (germline): SGHAT, FQNNGV. The CDR3 sequence is 14 residues long. CDR3 region: CASSSPVWFEGYTF. CDR3 coding DNA: TGTGCCAGCAGCTCCCCTGTGTGGTTTGAGGGCTACACCTTC.

This chain connects TRBV7-8 to TRBJ2-1, with TRBD2 matching over 7 bases. Germline CDR1 is SGHVS and CDR2 is FQNEAQ. The CDR3 spans 17 residues. Trimming at V came to 5 bases and at J to 7 bases, leaving 17 bases not matched to a gene. Here the CDR3 reads CASSREFRAGGGNEQFF. The DNA of the CDR3 is TGTGCCAGCAGCCGGGAATTTAGGGCTGGCGGGGGTAATGAGCAGTTCTTC.